The T cell receptor (beta chain) described here comes from a study of human T cells and chemical hapten exposure. Overall study: Per-sample TCR yield variation was attributed mainly to small pooled library volume differences.

Unfractionated whole blood was the source from which total RNA was extracted. The library tagged each cDNA molecule with unique molecular identifiers. TCRdb ran MiXCR on the 5' RACE reads and lists one entry per CDR3 protein. Among 110,000 to 150,000 distinct CDR3 sequences, around 4% were seen once, and the ten largest hold 1.3% to 1.5%. This clonotype was found a few times. This TCR derives from a female donor in good health.

The CDR3 region is CASSFYRQGRNEQFF. CDR3 in DNA: TGTGCCAGCAGCTTTTATAGACAGGGGAGGAATGAGCAGTTCTTC. The J gene is TRBJ2-1, the V gene TRBV7-9, with 8 bases lining up with TRBD1. J was trimmed by 7 bases and V by 3 bases; bases with no gene match: 8. From germline, CDR1 is SEHNR and CDR2 FQNEAQ (reference sequence). The CDR3 totals 15 residues. Full variable domain (missing parts from reference TRBV7-9 and TRBJ2-1): DTGVSQNPRHKITKRGQNVTFRCDPISEHNRLYWYRQTLGQGPEFLTYFQNEAQLEKSRLLSDRFSAERPKGSFSTLEIQRTEQGDSAMYLCASSFYRQGRNEQFFGPGTRLTVL.